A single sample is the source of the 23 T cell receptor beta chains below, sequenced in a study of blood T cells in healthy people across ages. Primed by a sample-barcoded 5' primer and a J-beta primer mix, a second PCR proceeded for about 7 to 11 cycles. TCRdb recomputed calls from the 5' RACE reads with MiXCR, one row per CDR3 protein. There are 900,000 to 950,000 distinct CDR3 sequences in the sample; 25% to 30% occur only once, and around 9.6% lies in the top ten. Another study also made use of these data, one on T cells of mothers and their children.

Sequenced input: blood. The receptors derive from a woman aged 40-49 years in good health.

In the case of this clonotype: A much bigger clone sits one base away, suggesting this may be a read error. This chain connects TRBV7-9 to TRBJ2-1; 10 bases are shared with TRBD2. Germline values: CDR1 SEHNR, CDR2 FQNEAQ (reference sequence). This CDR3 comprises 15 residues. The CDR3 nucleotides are TGTGCCAGCGGCTTGACGGGACTAGCGCCGAATGAGCAGTTCTTC. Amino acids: CASGLTGLAPNEQFF.

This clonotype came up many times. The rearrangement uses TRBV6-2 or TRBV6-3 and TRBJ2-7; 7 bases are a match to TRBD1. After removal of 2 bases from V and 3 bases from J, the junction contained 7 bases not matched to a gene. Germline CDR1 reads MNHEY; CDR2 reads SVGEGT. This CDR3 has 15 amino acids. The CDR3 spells CASSYGDSRNYEQYF. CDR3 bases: TGTGCCAGCAGTTACGGGGACAGTAGAAACTACGAGCAGTACTTC.

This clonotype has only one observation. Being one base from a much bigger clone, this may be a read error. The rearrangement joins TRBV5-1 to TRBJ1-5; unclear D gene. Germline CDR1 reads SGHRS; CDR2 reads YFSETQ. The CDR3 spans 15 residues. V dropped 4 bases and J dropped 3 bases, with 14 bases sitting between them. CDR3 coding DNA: TGCGCCAGCAGCGGCGAAGGGTGCCCCAATCAGCCCCAGCATTTT. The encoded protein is CASSGEGCPNQPQHF.

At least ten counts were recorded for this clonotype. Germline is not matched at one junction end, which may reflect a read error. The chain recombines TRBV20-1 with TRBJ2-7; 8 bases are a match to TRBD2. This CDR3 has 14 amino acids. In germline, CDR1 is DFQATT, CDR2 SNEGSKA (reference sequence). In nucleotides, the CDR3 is TGCAGTGCTAGAGTGGCGGGGGGATCCTACGGGCAGTACTTC. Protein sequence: CSARVAGGSYGQYF.

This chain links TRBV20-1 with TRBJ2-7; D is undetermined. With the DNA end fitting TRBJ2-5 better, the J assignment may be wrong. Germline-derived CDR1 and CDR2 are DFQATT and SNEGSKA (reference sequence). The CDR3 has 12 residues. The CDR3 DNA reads TGCAGTGCTAGCAAAAAAGGGGAGACCCAGTACTTC. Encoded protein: CSASKKGETQYF.

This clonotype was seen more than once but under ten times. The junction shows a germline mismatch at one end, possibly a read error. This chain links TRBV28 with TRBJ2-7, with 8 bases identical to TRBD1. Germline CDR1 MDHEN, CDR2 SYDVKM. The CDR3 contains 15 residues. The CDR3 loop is CANSSSDRVLYEQYF. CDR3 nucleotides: TGTGCCAACAGTTCCTCGGACAGGGTGTTGTACGAGCAGTACTTC.

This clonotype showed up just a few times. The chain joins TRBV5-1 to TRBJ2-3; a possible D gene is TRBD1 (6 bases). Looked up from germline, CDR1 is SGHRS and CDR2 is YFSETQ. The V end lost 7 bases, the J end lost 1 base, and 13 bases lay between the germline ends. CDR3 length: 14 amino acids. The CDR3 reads CASLQGSRTDTQYF. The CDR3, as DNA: TGCGCCAGCCTACAGGGTTCCCGCACAGATACGCAGTATTTT. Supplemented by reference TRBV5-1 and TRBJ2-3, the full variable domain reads KAGVTQTPRYLIKTRGQQVTLSCSPISGHRSVSWYQQTPGQGLQFLFEYFSETQRNKGNFPGRFSGRQFSNSRSEMNVSTLELGDSALYLCASLQGSRTDTQYFGPGTRLTVL.

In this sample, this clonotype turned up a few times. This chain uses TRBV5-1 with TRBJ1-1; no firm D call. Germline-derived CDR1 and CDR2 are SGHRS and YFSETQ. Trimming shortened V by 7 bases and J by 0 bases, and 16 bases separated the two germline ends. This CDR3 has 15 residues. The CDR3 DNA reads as TGCGCCAGCGCCTTAGCAGGAACGATGAACACTGAAGCTTTCTTT. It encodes CASALAGTMNTEAFF.

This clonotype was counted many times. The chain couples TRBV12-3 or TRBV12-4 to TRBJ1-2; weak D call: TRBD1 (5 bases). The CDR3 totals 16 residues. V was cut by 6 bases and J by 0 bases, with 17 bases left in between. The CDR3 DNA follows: TGTGCCAGCAGCGGAGTGACAGAGGCGGCTAACTATGGCTACACCTTC. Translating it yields CASSGVTEAANYGYTF.

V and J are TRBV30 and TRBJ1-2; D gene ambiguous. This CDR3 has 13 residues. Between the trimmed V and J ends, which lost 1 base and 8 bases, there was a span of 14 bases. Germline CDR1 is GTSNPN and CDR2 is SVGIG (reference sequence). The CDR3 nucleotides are TGTGCCTGGAGTGCTGGGCCCGGGCTAGGCTACACCTTC. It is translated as CAWSAGPGLGYTF.

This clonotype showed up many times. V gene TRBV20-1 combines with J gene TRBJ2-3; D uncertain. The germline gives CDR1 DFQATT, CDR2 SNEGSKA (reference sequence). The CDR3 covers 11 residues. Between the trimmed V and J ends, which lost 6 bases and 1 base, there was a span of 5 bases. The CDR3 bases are TGCAGTGCCCATCGCACAGATACGCAGTATTTT. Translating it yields CSAHRTDTQYF.

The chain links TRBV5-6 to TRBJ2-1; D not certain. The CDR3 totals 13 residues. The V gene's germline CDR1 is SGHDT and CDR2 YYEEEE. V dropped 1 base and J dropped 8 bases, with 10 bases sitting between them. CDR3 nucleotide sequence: TGTGCCAGCAGCTTGAGTGGCTCCCATGAGCAGTTCTTC. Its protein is CASSLSGSHEQFF. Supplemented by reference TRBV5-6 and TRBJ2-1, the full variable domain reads DAGVTQSPTHLIKTRGQQVTLRCSPKSGHDTVSWYQQALGQGPQFIFQYYEEEERQRGNFPDRFSGHQFPNYSSELNVNALLLGDSALYLCASSLSGSHEQFFGPGTRLTVL.

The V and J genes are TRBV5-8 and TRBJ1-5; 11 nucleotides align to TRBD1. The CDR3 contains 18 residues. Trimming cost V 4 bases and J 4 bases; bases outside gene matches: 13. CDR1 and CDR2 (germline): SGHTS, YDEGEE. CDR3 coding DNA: TGTGCCAGCAGCCCTTCACCCGCTGGGACAGGGGGAAATCAGCCCCAGCATTTT. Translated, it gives CASSPSPAGTGGNQPQHF.

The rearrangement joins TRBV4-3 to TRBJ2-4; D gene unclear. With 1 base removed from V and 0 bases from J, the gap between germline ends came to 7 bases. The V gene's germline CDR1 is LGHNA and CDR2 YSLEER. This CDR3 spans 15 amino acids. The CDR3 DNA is TGCGCCAGCAGCCAAGTCGTAGAAGCCAAAAACATTCAGTACTTC. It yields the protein CASSQVVEAKNIQYF.

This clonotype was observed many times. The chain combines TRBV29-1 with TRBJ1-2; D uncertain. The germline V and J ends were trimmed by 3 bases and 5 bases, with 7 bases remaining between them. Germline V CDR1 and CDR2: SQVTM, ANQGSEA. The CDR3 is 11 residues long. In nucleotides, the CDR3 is TGCAGCGTTGATCCCCCTTATGGCTACACCTTC. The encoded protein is CSVDPPYGYTF.

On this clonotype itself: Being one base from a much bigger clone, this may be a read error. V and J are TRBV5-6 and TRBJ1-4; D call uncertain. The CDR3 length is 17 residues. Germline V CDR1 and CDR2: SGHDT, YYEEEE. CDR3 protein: CASSSSSLRATSEKLFF. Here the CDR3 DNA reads TGTGCCAGCAGCTCCAGTTCTCTGCGTGCAACTAGTGAAAAACTGTTTTTT.

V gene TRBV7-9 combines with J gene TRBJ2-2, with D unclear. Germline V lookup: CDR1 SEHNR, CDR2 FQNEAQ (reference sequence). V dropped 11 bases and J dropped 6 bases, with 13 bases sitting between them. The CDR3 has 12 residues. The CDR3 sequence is CAGVQIAGELFF. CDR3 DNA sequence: TGTGCCGGAGTTCAGATCGCCGGGGAGCTGTTTTTT.

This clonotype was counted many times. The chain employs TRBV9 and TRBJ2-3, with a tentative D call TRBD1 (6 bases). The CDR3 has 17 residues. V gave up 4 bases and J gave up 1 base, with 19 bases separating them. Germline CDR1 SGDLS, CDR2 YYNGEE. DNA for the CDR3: TGTGCCAGCAGCCCCTCACGCACCAGGGGTGGCACAGATACGCAGTATTTT. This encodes CASSPSRTRGGTDTQYF. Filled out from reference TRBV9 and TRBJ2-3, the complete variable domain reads DSGVTQTPKHLITATGQRVTLRCSPRSGDLSVYWYQQSLDQGLQFLIQYYNGEERAKGNILERFSAQQFPDLHSELNLSSLELGDSALYFCASSPSRTRGGTDTQYFGPGTRLTVL.

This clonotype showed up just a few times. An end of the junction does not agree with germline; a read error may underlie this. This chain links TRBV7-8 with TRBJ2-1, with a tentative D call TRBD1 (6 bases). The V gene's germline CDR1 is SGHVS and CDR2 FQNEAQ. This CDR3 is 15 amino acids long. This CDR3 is CASSFQTGSYNGQFF. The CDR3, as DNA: TGTGCCAGCAGCTTCCAGACAGGCTCCTACAATGGGCAGTTCTTC.

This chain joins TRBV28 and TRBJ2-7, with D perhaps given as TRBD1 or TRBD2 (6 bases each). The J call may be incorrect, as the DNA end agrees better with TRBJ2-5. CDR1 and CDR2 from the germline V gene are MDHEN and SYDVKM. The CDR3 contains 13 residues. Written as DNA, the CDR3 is TGTGCCAGCAATAAAGGAGGGGGGGAGACCCAGTACTTC. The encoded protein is CASNKGGGETQYF.

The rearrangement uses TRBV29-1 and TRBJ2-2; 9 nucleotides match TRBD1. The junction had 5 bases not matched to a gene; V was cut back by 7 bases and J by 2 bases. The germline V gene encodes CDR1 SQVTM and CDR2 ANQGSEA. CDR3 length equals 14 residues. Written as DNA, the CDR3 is TGCAGCGCTGGACAGGGGATTAACACCGGGGAGCTGTTTTTT. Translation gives CSAGQGINTGELFF.

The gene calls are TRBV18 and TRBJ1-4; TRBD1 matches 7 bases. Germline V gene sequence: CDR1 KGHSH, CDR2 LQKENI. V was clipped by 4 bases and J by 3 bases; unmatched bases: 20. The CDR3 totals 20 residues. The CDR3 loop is CASSQLTQGIFTKANEKLFF. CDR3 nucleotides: TGTGCCAGCTCACAGCTAACACAGGGGATATTCACAAAGGCTAATGAAAAACTGTTTTTT.

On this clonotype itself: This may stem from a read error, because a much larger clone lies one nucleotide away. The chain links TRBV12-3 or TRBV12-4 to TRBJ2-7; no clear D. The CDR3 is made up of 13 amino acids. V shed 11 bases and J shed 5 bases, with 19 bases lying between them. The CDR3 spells CAARRQPGNEQYF. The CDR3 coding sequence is TGTGCCGCCCGTCGGCAGCCGGGCAACGAGCAGTACTTC.